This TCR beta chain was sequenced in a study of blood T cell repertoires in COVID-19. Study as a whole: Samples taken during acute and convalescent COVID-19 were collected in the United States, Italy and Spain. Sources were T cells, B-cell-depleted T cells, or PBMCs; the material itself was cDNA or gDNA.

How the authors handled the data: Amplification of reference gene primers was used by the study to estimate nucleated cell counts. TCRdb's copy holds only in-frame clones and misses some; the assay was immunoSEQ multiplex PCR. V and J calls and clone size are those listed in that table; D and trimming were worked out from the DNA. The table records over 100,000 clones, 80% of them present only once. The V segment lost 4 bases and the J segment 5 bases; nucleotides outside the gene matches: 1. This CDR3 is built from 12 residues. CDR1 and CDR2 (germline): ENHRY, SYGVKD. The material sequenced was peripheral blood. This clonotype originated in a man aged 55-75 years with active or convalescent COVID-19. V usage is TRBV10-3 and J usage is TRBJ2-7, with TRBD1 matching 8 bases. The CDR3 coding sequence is TGTGCCATCAGTGGGACAGGGAACGAGCAGTACTTC. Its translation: CAISGTGNEQYF.